This TCR beta chain was captured in a study of blood T cell repertoires in COVID-19 (dated by TCRdb to the early 2020s). Looking at the study overall: Samples from collaborators originated in the United States, Italy and Spain and spanned both the acute and convalescent phases of COVID-19. The repertoires were released in a freely available public database intended as a resource for research on the immune response to SARS-CoV-2. The sample metadata nearly always contained a de-identified subject ID, COVID-19 status, age in years and sex. Samples were obtained from the ongoing ImmuneRACE study (first 160 participants) and from 1,254 subjects provided by 6 global collaborators. The dataset comprised deeply sampled blood TCRbeta repertoires from subjects exposed to, actively infected with, or recovered from COVID-19. The material from the prospective study consisted of cDNA or gDNA derived from T cells, B-cell-depleted T cells, or PBMCs. Where HLA class I and class II types were available, the types were taken from metadata supplied by the sample provider, not from assay-based typing.

The CDR3, cysteine through phenylalanine, is 13 amino acids long. Left in the record is the CDR3 DNA by itself, 39 bases read in frame from the first base. Reading the germline V gene gives CDR1 SGHDN and CDR2 FVKESK. V gives up 0 bases and J gives up 10 bases, and the segment between their germline ends measures 10 bases. The immunoSEQ Assay, a bias-controlled multiplex PCR, was used to amplify TCRbeta CDR3 regions from genomic DNA. As for how the authors treated the data: Nucleated cell counts per sample were estimated from amplification of reference gene primers within the assay. To quantify the absolute abundance of each unique TCRbeta CDR3 rearrangement, sequence reads were collapsed and filtered. For each sample, productive Simpson clonality was calculated as the square root of Simpson's diversity index over productive rearrangements. This immuneACCESS table, as held by TCRdb, lists in-frame sequences with V and J called but not all clones. Of the missing ones, under half trace to an unresolved V gene in checked studies; the others have no known cause. V, J and clone size were drawn from that table, and D and trimming were deduced from the DNA. The sample table contains about 300,000 clones; only one count was recorded for 85% of them. Roughly 14% of the sample is in the top ten clones.

Whole blood was collected in K2EDTA tubes by collaborating institutions according to the institutions' own protocols. For TCRbeta analysis, collaborator samples were shipped as frozen whole blood, as isolated PBMCs, or as DNA extracted from either sample type. Turning to this clone: Its antigen is still unknown. Per-nucleotide qualities are absent, and no much larger clonotype sits a single base away.

What the authors observed across the whole study: The quantity of clinical and demographic metadata differed by source and by participant and was supplied without curation.

This receptor was identified in a human donor in a cohort sampled during active COVID-19. The sequenced sample was peripheral blood. The V and J genes are TRBV14 and TRBJ2-1; possibly the D gene is TRBD2, per 5 matching bases. In nucleotides, the sequence is TGTGCCAGCAGCCAAGAACTAGGTGGGGAGCAGTTCTTC. Translated, this is CASSQELGGEQFF.